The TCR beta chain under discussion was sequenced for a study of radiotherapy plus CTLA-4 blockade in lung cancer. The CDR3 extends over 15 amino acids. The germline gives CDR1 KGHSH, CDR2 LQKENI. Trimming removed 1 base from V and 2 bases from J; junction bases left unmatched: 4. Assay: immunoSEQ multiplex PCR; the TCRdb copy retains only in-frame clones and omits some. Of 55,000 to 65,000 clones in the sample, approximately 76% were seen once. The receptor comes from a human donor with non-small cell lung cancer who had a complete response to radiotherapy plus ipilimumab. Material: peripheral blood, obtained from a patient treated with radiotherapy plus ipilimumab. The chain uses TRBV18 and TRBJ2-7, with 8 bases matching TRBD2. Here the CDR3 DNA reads TGTGCCAGCTCACCACGGACTAGCAAAGCCTACGAGCAGTACTTC. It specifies CASSPRTSKAYEQYF.